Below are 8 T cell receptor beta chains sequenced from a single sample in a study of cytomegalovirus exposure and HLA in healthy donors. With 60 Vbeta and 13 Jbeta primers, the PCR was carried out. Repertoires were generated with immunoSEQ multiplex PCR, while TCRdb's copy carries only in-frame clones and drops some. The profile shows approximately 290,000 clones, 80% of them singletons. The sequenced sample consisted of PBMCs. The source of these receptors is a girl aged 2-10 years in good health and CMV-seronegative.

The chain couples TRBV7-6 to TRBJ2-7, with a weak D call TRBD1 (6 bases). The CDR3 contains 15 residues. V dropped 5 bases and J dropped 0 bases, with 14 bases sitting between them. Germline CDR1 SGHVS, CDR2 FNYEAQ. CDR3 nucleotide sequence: TGTGCCAGCAGCCGGGACACCAGGAGCTCCTACGAGCAGTACTTC. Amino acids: CASSRDTRSSYEQYF.

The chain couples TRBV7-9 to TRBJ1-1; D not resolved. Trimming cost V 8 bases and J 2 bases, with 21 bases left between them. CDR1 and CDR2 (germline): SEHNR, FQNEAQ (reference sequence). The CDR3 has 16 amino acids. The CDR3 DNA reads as TGTGCCAGCGATTCTCCAATTCGGGATACCAACACTGAAGCTTTCTTT. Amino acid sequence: CASDSPIRDTNTEAFF.

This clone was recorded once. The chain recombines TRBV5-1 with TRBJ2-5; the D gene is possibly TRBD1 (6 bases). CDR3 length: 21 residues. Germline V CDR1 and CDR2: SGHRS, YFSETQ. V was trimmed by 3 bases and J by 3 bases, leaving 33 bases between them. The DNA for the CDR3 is TGCGCCAGCAGCTCCTGGGGGCTGCTTTCCTGGGCTTCCCCAAAGGAAGAGACCCAGTACTTC. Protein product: CASSSWGLLSWASPKEETQYF.

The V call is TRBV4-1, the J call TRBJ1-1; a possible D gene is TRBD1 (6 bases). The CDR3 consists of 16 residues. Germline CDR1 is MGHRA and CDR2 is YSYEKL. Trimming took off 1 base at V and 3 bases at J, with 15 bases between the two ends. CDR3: CASSQAWGEGDTEAFF. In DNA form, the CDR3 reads TGCGCCAGCAGCCAAGCTTGGGGTGAGGGGGACACTGAAGCTTTCTTT.

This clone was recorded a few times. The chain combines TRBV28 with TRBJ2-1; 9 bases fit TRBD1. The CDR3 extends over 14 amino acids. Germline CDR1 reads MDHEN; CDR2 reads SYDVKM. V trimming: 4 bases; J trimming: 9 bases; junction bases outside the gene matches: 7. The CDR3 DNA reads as TGTGCCAGCAGTTCCGGACAGGGGTTCGGTGAGCAGTTCTTC. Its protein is CASSSGQGFGEQFF.

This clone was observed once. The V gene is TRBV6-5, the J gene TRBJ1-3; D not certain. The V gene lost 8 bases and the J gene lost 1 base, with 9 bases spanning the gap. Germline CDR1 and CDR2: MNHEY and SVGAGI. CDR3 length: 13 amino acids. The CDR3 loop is CASFEVSGNTIYF. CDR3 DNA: TGTGCCAGCTTTGAGGTTTCTGGAAACACCATATATTTT.

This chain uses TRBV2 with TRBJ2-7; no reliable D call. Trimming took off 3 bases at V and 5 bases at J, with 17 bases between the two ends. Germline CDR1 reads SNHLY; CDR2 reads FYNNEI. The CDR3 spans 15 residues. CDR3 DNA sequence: TGTGCCAGCAGTGAGAACAACCCCAAGTACGACGAGCAGTACTTC. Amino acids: CASSENNPKYDEQYF.

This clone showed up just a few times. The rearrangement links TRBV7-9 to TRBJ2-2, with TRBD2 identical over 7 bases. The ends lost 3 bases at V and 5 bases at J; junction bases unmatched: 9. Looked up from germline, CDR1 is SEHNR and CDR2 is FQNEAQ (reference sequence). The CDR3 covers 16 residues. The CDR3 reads CASSFPGLERTGELFF. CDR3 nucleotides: TGTGCCAGCAGCTTCCCCGGACTAGAAAGAACCGGGGAGCTGTTTTTT.